These T cell receptor beta chains were read from a single sample in a study of T cell repertoires in cytomegalovirus infection. TCRdb ran MiXCR on the reads and lists one entry per CDR3 protein. The sample comprises about 700,000 distinct CDR3 sequences, around 32% of which are singletons, and around a sixth rests with the top ten. These receptors' antigens are unknown. Here the sequenced sample was cultured PBMCs, taken from culture after CMV antigen stimulation. These receptors were collected from a human donor in good health (CMV status not recorded). Some clones in this sample may be carry-over from other donors' samples. CDR3s include the opening cysteine and the closing phenylalanine or tryptophan. The D gene is left open where the match is weak. Where a row states a size, it is once, few, many or the class of an expanded clone; other rows omit it.

d_call	v_call	j_call	cdr3_length	clone_size	cdr3_nt	cdr3_aa
TRBD1	TRBV4-2	TRBJ2-1	17	few	TGTGCCAGCAGCCCTCGTCGGCCGGGACAGGGGAACAATGAGCAGTTCTTC	CASSPRRPGQGNNEQFF
.	TRBV6-4	TRBJ2-5	15	.	TGTGCCAGCAGCCTATCCGGGGCACCCCAAGAGACCCAGTACTTC	CASSLSGAPQETQYF
TRBD2	TRBV7-9	TRBJ2-5	16	once	TGTGCCAGCAGCCTGGGAAGCGGGATGATCGTAGAGACCCAGTACTTC	CASSLGSGMIVETQYF
.	TRBV19	TRBJ2-6	16	few	TGTGCCAGTAGTATTCGGGGATCCTCTGGGGCCAACGTCCTGACTTTC	CASSIRGSSGANVLTF
TRBD2	TRBV7-2	TRBJ2-3	14	.	TGTGCCAGCAGCCCGGGACTATCAGTCGATACGCAGTATTTT	CASSPGLSVDTQYF
.	TRBV5-4	TRBJ1-6	16	.	TGTGCCAGCAGCGACGCACCGGGACAATATAATTCACCCCTCCACTTT	CASSDAPGQYNSPLHF
TRBD2	TRBV20-1	TRBJ2-1	14	few	TGCAGTGCTAGGGGGCTAGCGGGAGTAAATGAGCAGTTCTTC	CSARGLAGVNEQFF
.	TRBV28	TRBJ2-3	15	.	TGTGCCAGCAGTTTATCAGGCGGAGACACAGATACGCAGTATTTT	CASSLSGGDTDTQYF
.	TRBV30	TRBJ2-1	12	.	TGTGCCTGGAGTATCTCGGGACTTCTCCAGTTCTTC	CAWSISGLLQFF
.	TRBV6-2/TRBV6-3	TRBJ2-1	14	.	TGTGCCAGCAGGTTAGCTGGTCCGTACAATGAGCAGTTCTTC	CASRLAGPYNEQFF
.	TRBV7-2	TRBJ1-5	15	few	TGTGCCAGCGGGTTGGGTGGGTACGGCAATCAGCCCCAGCATTTT	CASGLGGYGNQPQHF
TRBD1	TRBV29-1	TRBJ1-1	14	.	TGCAGCGTCGCGCCTGACAGGGGAATCACTGAAGCTTTCTTT	CSVAPDRGITEAFF
.	TRBV20-1	TRBJ1-5	13	few	TGCAGTGCTGGGCCGGCAGCTTATCAGCCCCAGCATTTT	CSAGPAAYQPQHF
.	TRBV6-5	TRBJ2-3	16	few	TGTGCCAGCAGTTACTCGTCCCGTTTAGGCCCAGATACGCAGTATTTT	CASSYSSRLGPDTQYF
TRBD2	TRBV25-1	TRBJ2-5	14	few	TGTGCCAGCAAAGCGGGGGGCCTCCAAGAGACCCAGTACTTC	CASKAGGLQETQYF
.	TRBV2	TRBJ1-1	13	.	TGTGCCAGCAGTGACACAGGGATCACTGAAGCTTTCTTT	CASSDTGITEAFF
.	TRBV4-2	TRBJ2-3	16	few	TGTGCCAGCAGCCAAGATCTAGCCTCTGGCACAGATACGCAGTATTTT	CASSQDLASGTDTQYF
.	TRBV7-2	TRBJ2-2	13	.	TGTGCCAGCAGCCAGGCAAGGACCGGGGAGCTGTTTTTT	CASSQARTGELFF
.	TRBV28	TRBJ2-3	12	.	TGTGCCAGCACCACGGCCACAGATACGCAGTATTTT	CASTTATDTQYF
.	TRBV10-3	TRBJ2-3	14	few	TGTGCCATCAGTGAAGAAGGACCAACAGATACGCAGTATTTT	CAISEEGPTDTQYF
.	TRBV6-2/TRBV6-3	TRBJ2-7	14	few	TGTGCCAGCAGTAACGTGCAGGTAACCTACGAGCAGTACTTC	CASSNVQVTYEQYF
.	TRBV7-8	TRBJ2-1	12	many	TGTGCCAGCAGCTTAGCGGGGTCGGAGCAGTTCTTC	CASSLAGSEQFF
.	TRBV19	TRBJ1-2	18	.	TGTGCCAGTAGTATGATCGGCCGATTGGGGAGGAAAAACTATGGCTACACCTTC	CASSMIGRLGRKNYGYTF
TRBD2	TRBV7-6	TRBJ2-1	15	.	TGTGCCAGCAGCTCAGGGAGTAGCGGGAGCAATGAGCAGTTCTTC	CASSSGSSGSNEQFF
.	TRBV7-9	TRBJ1-4	14	few	TGTGCCAGCAGCCATCAGGGGATTCGTGAAAAACTGTTTTTT	CASSHQGIREKLFF
.	TRBV19	TRBJ2-2	13	.	TGTGCCAGTAGTATGGGTCAACTCGGGGAGCTGTTTTTT	CASSMGQLGELFF
.	TRBV12-3/TRBV12-4	TRBJ2-3	13	.	TGTGCCAGCAGTTCCTCAGTGGGGGATACGCAGTATTTT	CASSSSVGDTQYF
TRBD2	TRBV7-6	TRBJ2-3	15	few	TGTGCCAGCAGCTCCCTAGCGGGGGTTTTTAATACGCAGTATTTT	CASSSLAGVFNTQYF
TRBD2	TRBV27	TRBJ2-2	16	few	TGTGCCAGCAAATCCCCCTCTAGCGGACACACCGGGGAGCTGTTTTTT	CASKSPSSGHTGELFF
.	TRBV4-1	TRBJ2-1	13	.	TGCGCCAGCGAGGGCCTTCCCAGCAATGAGCAGTTCTTC	CASEGLPSNEQFF
.	TRBV7-2	TRBJ2-3	13	.	TGTGCCAGCAGCTCCCAGGGGGGAGACCCGCAGTATTTT	CASSSQGGDPQYF
TRBD2	TRBV20-1	TRBJ2-5	14	.	TGCAGTGCTAGGGTAGTAGCGGGGGTTGAGACCCAGTACTTC	CSARVVAGVETQYF
.	TRBV5-6	TRBJ1-2	16	once	TGTGCCAGCAGCTTGGGGTACAGGAGTTCTAACTATGGCTACACCTTC	CASSLGYRSSNYGYTF
.	TRBV7-6	TRBJ1-1	12	.	TGTGCAGGCGGGGGGAGAGAAACTGAAGCTTTCTTT	CAGGGRETEAFF
.	TRBV6-1	TRBJ2-1	13	few	TGTGCCAGCGGTGGGGACAACTACAATGAGCAGTTCTTC	CASGGDNYNEQFF
TRBD1	TRBV20-1	TRBJ2-7	14	.	TGCAGTGCTAGACTCCGGGACAGGGGCTACGAGCAGTACTTC	CSARLRDRGYEQYF
.	TRBV7-2	TRBJ2-7	14	many	TGTGCCAGCAGCGGAACCAATAGATACTACGAGCAGTACTTC	CASSGTNRYYEQYF
.	TRBV7-2	TRBJ1-6	15	few	TGTGCCAGCAATCTTCTGGGGGGCACCAATTCACCCCTCCACTTT	CASNLLGGTNSPLHF
TRBD2	TRBV5-1	TRBJ2-1	17	.	TGCGCCAGCAGCTTGTCGAGGACGGGAGGGCCGGAGAATGAGCAGTTCTTC	CASSLSRTGGPENEQFF
TRBD1	TRBV12-5	TRBJ2-1	13	.	TGTGCTGAGAGAGAGGGACAGTACAATGAGCAGTTCTTC	CAEREGQYNEQFF
TRBD2	TRBV7-9	TRBJ2-3	16	few	TGTGCCAGCAGCGTCCTTGTGGCGGGAGTGACAGATACGCAGTATTTT	CASSVLVAGVTDTQYF